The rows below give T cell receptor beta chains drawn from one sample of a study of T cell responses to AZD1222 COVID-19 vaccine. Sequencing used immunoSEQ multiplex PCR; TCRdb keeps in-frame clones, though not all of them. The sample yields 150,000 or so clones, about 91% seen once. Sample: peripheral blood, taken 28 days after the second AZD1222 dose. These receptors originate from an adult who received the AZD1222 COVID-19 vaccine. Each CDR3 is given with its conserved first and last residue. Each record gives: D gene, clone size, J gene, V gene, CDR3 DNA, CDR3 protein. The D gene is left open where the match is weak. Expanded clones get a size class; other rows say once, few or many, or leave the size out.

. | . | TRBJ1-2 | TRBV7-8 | TGTGCCAGCAGCTTACTTTCCTATGGCTACACCTTC | CASSLLSYGYTF
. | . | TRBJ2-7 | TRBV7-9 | TGTGCCAGCAGCTTAGGGTCGGGGACGGACTACGAGCAGTACTTC | CASSLGSGTDYEQYF
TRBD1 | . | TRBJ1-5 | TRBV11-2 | TGTGCCAGCAGCTCGGACAGGGCGGAGAGGCCCCAGCATTTT | CASSSDRAERPQHF
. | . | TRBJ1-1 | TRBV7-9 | TGTGCCAGCAGCCGACAGCCACTGAACACTGAAGCTTTCTTT | CASSRQPLNTEAFF
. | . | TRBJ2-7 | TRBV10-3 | TGTGCCATCAGTCAGGGTGCCGAGCAGTACTTC | CAISQGAEQYF
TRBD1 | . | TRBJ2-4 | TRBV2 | TGTGCCAGCAACCTGGGACAGTCCTTAAACTTC | CASNLGQSLNF
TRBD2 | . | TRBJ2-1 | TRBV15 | TGTGCCACCAGCAGAGATCTTGGACTAGCGGGCCGGAACGAGCAGTTCTTC | CATSRDLGLAGRNEQFF
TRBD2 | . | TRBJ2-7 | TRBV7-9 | TGTGCCAGCAGTACTAGCGGGGCCTACGAGCAGTACTTC | CASSTSGAYEQYF
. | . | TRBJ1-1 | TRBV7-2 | TGTGCCAGCAGCTTAATGAACACTGAAGCTTTCTTT | CASSLMNTEAFF
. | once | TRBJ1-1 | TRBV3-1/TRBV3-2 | TGTGCCAGCAGCCAATCCCCCTGGAACACTGAAGCTTTCTTT | CASSQSPWNTEAFF
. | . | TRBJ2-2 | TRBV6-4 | TGTGCCAGCAGTGACTCGAGGGGGGTCGGGGAGCTGTTTTTT | CASSDSRGVGELFF
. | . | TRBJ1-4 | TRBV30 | TGTGCCTGGAGCAGGGGAGGTGGAGAAAAACTGTTTTTT | CAWSRGGGEKLFF
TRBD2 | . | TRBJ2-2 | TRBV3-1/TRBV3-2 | TGTGCCAGCAGCCGGGGGGGATTGGGCACCGGGGAGCTGTTTTTT | CASSRGGLGTGELFF
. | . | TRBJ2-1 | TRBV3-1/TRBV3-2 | TGTGCCAGCAGCCAAGATCTTGGGACGGCCGTCAATGAGCAGTTCTTC | CASSQDLGTAVNEQFF
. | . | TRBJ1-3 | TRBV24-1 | TGTGCCACCAGCTCTGGAAACACCATATATTTT | CATSSGNTIYF
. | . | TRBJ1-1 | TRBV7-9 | TGTGCCAGCAGCCCCCGGACGGGAGCCACTGAAGCTTTCTTT | CASSPRTGATEAFF
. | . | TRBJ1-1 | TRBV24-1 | TGTGCCACCAGTGATTTTCAGGGACGACTATTGAACACTGAAGCTTTCTTT | CATSDFQGRLLNTEAFF
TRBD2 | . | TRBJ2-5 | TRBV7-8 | TGTGCCAGCAGCCTGCGGACTAGCGGGAGTCCGATAAAAGAGACCCAGTACTTC | CASSLRTSGSPIKETQYF
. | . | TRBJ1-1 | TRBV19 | TGTGCCAGTAGACGGGACGGAACGAACACTGAAGCTTTCTTT | CASRRDGTNTEAFF
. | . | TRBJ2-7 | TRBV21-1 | TGTGCCAGCGGGTGCATAGGTGGCGAGCAGTACTTC | CASGCIGGEQYF
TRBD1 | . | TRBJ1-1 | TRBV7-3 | TGTGCCAGCAGCTCGGGGACAGGACGGAACACTGAAGCTTTCTTT | CASSSGTGRNTEAFF
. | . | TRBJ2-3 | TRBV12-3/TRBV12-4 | TGTGCCAGCAGTTTGGGGCCGCGCAAGTATTTT | CASSLGPRKYF
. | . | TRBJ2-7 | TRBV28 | TGTGCCACCCCTTTGACAGGTACCTACTACGAGCAGTACTTC | CATPLTGTYYEQYF
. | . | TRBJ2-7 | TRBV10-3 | TGTGCCATCAGTGCCTCCGGGACTGGAAACTACGAGCAGTACTTC | CAISASGTGNYEQYF
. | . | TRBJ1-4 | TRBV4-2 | TGTGCCAGCAGCCCTCCTGGGGGGGCTGAAAAACTGTTTTTT | CASSPPGGAEKLFF
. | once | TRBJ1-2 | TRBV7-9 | TGTGCCTGGCTGGAGGAAGGCTACACCTTC | CAWLEEGYTF
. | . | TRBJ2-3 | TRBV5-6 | TGTGCCAGCAGGCTGACATCCAATACGCAGTATTTT | CASRLTSNTQYF
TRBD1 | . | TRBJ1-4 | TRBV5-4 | TGTGCCAGCAACAGGGGGCAGGATGAAAAACTGTTTTTT | CASNRGQDEKLFF
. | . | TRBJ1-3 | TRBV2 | TGTGCCAGCAGTATTCAGGGTTCGGGAAACACCATATATTTT | CASSIQGSGNTIYF
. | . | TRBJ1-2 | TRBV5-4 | TGTGCCAGCGGAGGGCAGGAGAAAAACTATGGCTACACCTTC | CASGGQEKNYGYTF
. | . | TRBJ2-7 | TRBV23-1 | TGCGCCAGCGTGATCGACACCATCTCCTACGAGCAGTACTTC | CASVIDTISYEQYF
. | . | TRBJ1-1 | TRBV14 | TGTGCCAGCAGCCAGACTTACACTGAAGCTTTCTTT | CASSQTYTEAFF
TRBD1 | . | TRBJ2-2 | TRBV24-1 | TGTGCCACCAATCCGGGACAGGGTTTGACCGGGGAGCTGTTTTTT | CATNPGQGLTGELFF
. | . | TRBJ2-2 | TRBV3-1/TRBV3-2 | TGTGCCAGCAGCCAAGATCCGGCCAGGGGCACCGGGGAGCTGTTTTTT | CASSQDPARGTGELFF
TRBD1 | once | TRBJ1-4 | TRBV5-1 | TGCGCCAGCAGCTTGTCAACAGGGGAAGAAAAACTGTTTTTT | CASSLSTGEEKLFF
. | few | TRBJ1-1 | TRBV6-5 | TGTGCCAGCAGTTACTCGGGCGGGGACGCTTTCTTT | CASSYSGGDAFF
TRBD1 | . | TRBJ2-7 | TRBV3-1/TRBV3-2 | TGTGCCAGCAGCTGGGGACAGGGGGCATACGAGCAGTACTTC | CASSWGQGAYEQYF
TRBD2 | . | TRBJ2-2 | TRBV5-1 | TGCGCCAGCAGCTTATTAAGCGGGAAGAACACCGGGGAGCTGTTTTTT | CASSLLSGKNTGELFF
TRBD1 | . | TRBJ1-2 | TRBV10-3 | TGTGCCATCAGCCAGGGGGACGATGGCTACACCTTC | CAISQGDDGYTF
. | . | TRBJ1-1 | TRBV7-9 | TGTGCCAGCAGTCCCATGAACACTGAAGCTTTCTTT | CASSPMNTEAFF
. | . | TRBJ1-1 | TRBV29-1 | TGCAGCGTTGAAGGGGGGGGAGGAGCCACTGAAGCTTTCTTT | CSVEGGGGATEAFF
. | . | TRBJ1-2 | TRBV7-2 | TGTGCCAGCAGCTTAGAGCCCCGACACAACTATGGCTACACCTTC | CASSLEPRHNYGYTF
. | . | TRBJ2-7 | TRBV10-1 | TGCGCCAGCAGCTCGGGGGCGGCGTACTTC | CASSSGAAYF
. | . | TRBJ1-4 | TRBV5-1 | TGCGCCAGCAGCTTGGTGGGGATTAATGAAAAACTGTTTTTT | CASSLVGINEKLFF
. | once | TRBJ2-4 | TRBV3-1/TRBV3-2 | TGTGCCAGCAGCCAAGATGAAGGGCCCCTGAACATTCAGTACTTC | CASSQDEGPLNIQYF
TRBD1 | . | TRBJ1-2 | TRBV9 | TGTGCCAGCAGCTCCGGGACAGGGCAAGGCTACACCTTC | CASSSGTGQGYTF
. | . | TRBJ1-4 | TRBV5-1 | TGCGCCAGCAGTGAAGTCCCCGGGACAAACGAAAAACTGTTTTTT | CASSEVPGTNEKLFF
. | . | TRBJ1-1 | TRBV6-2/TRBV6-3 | TGTGCCAGCAGTTACTACGGCGACACTGAAGCTTTCTTT | CASSYYGDTEAFF
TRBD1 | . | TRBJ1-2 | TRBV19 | TGTGCCAGTAGCGGACAGGCCTCTAACTATGGCTACACCTTC | CASSGQASNYGYTF
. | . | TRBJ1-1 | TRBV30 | TGTGCCTGGAACCCCTACCGGGGTTCAGAGGCTTTCTTT | CAWNPYRGSEAFF
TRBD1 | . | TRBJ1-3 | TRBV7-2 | TGTGCCAGCAGCGACCGGGACAGGGGGTATTTCTCTGGAAACACCATATATTTT | CASSDRDRGYFSGNTIYF
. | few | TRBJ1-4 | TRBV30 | TGTGCCCGGCATGAGGGGTATAATGAAAAACTGTTTTTT | CARHEGYNEKLFF
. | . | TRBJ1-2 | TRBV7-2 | TGTGCCAGCAGCCAGGGTACAGGCCTGGGGGCTGGCTACACCTTC | CASSQGTGLGAGYTF
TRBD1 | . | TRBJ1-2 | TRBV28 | TGTGCCAGCAGCTCGCAAGGGGAGGGGGCATATGGCTACACCTTC | CASSSQGEGAYGYTF
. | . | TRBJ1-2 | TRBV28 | TGTGCCAGCAGCCCACAGGCGCCCACCTTC | CASSPQAPTF